The T cell receptor (beta chain) described here comes from a study of CD8 T cells in Susac syndrome. This clonotype appeared once. The RNA, about 0.5 to 1 ug, was put through reverse transcription using random hexamers. With immunoSEQ multiplex PCR, TCR beta CDR3 was amplified across 54 Vbeta and 13 Jbeta. TCRdb re-derived calls from the immunoSEQ multiplex PCR reads in MiXCR, one entry per CDR3 protein. Here the sample spans some 180,000 distinct CDR3 sequences, about 93% being singletons. Controls matched for age and sex were healthy donors. Trimming pared 0 bases from V and 4 bases from J, leaving 21 bases between. This CDR3 is built from 18 residues. In germline, CDR1 is LGHDT, CDR2 YNNKEL (reference sequence).

This rearrangement joins TRBV3-1 to TRBJ1-2; no reliable D call. The sequence was obtained from a human donor in good health. Sequenced input: CD4+ T cells from PBMCs. The CDR3 region is CASSQDSKLGRGGYGYTF. The CDR3 bases are TGTGCCAGCAGCCAAGATAGCAAACTGGGCCGAGGTGGCTATGGCTACACCTTC.